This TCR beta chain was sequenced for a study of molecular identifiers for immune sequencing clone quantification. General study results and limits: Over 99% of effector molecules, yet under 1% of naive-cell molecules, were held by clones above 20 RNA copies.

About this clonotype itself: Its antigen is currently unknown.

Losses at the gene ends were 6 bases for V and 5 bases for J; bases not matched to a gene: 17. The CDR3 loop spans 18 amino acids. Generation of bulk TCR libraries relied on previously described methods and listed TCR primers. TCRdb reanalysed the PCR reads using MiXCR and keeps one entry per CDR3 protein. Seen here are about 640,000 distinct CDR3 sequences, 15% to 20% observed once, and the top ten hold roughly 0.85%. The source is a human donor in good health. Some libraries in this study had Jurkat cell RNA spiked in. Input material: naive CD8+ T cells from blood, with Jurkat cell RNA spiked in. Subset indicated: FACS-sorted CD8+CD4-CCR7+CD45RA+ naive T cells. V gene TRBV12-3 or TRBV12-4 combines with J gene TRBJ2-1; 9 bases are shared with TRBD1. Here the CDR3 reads CASSPRDRVKNEDNEQFF. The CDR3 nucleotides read TGTGCCAGCAGCCCCCGGGACAGGGTCAAAAACGAGGACAATGAGCAGTTCTTC.